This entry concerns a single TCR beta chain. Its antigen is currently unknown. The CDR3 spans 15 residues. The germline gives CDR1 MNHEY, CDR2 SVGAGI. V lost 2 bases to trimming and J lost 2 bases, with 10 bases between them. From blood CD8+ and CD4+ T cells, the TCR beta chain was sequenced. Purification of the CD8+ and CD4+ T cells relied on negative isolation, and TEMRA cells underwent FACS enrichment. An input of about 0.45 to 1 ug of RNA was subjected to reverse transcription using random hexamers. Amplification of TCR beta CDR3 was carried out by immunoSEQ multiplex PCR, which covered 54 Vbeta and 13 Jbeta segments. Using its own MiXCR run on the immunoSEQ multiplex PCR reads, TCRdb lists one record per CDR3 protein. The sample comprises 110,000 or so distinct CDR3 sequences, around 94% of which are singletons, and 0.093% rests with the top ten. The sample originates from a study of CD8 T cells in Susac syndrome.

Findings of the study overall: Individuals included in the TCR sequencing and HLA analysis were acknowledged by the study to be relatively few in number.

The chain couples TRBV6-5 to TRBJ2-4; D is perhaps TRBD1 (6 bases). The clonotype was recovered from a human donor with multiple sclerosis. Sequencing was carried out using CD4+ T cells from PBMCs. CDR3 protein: CASSYDGTTKNIQYF. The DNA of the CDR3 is TGTGCCAGCAGTTACGACGGGACAACCAAAAACATTCAGTACTTC.